The rows below give T cell receptor beta chains drawn from one sample of a study of T-cell reconstitution after alpha-beta-depleted transplantation in children. TCRdb passed the PCR reads through MiXCR, listing each CDR3 protein once. The sample holds around 250,000 distinct CDR3 sequences, approximately 9.8% seen once. The sample consisted of PBMCs from the stem cell graft donor, taken from the stem cell graft. Receptors were obtained from a human donor who donated a stem cell graft to a child with SCID. CDR3s include the opening cysteine and the closing phenylalanine or tryptophan. The D gene is left open where the match is weak. Not every row has a clone size; where given, it reads once, few, many or a size class.

abundance | j_gene | len | v_gene | d_gene | CDR3nt | CDR3aa
NA | TRBJ1-6 | 12 | TRBV6-2/TRBV6-3 | NA | TGTGCCAGCCACAGTGTTAATTCACCCCTCCACTTT | CASHSVNSPLHF
few | TRBJ2-7 | 14 | TRBV19 | NA | TGTGCCAGTAGTAAGGACAGGGGACTAGCCGAGCAGTACTTC | CASSKDRGLAEQYF
many | TRBJ1-1 | 13 | TRBV7-9 | NA | TGTGCCAGCAGCTTTGCGCTGAACACTGAAGCTTTCTTT | CASSFALNTEAFF
few | TRBJ2-1 | 14 | TRBV29-1 | TRBD2 | TGCAGCGTGTTCGGGGGGGTCTCCTACAATGAGCAGTTCTTC | CSVFGGVSYNEQFF
few | TRBJ2-7 | 17 | TRBV7-7 | TRBD1 | TGTGCTAGCAGCTTAGCACCACTCGGGACAGGGGGCAACGAGCAGTACTTC | CASSLAPLGTGGNEQYF
few | TRBJ1-5 | 12 | TRBV16 | NA | TGTGCCAGCACCTATAGCAATCAGCCCCAGCATTTT | CASTYSNQPQHF
many | TRBJ2-1 | 16 | TRBV5-5 | NA | TGTGCCAGCAGCCCAGAGGCAGGGGCTGTTTACAATGAGCAGTTCTTC | CASSPEAGAVYNEQFF
many | TRBJ1-1 | 14 | TRBV28 | NA | TGTGCCAGCAGTGGACAGATCACTAACACTGAAGCTTTCTTT | CASSGQITNTEAFF
NA | TRBJ2-5 | 16 | TRBV15 | NA | TGTGCCACCAGCAGTAGTGGAGGGTGGGTGGAAGAGACCCAGTACTTC | CATSSSGGWVEETQYF
few | TRBJ2-5 | 19 | TRBV20-1 | TRBD2 | TGCAGTGCTAGAGACCTATTGGGTTTAGCGGGGGGGAACCAAGAGACCCAGTACTTC | CSARDLLGLAGGNQETQYF
NA | TRBJ1-6 | 13 | TRBV11-2 | NA | TGTGCCAGCAGCTTATATGGGGATTCACCCCTCCACTTT | CASSLYGDSPLHF
few | TRBJ1-1 | 11 | TRBV5-1 | NA | TGCGCCAGCAGCGGGGACATCAAAGCTTTCTTT | CASSGDIKAFF
NA | TRBJ2-7 | 13 | TRBV4-2 | NA | TGTGCCAGCAGCCATGGGGGCCGCTACGAGCAGTACTTC | CASSHGGRYEQYF
many | TRBJ2-1 | 15 | TRBV6-5 | NA | TGTGCCAGCAGTTACTGGAGGGGAACGGGGAATGAGCAGTTCTTC | CASSYWRGTGNEQFF
few | TRBJ2-5 | 17 | TRBV7-9 | TRBD2 | TGTGCCAGCAGCTTATTAGGCGGGGGGTCTCTACAAGAGACCCAGTACTTC | CASSLLGGGSLQETQYF
many | TRBJ2-1 | 16 | TRBV5-1 | TRBD2 | TGCGCCAGCAGCTTTTTGACTAGCGGGGGGGCAGATGAGCAGTTCTTC | CASSFLTSGGADEQFF
NA | TRBJ2-3 | 14 | TRBV7-2 | NA | TGTGCCAGCAGCCGCGAGGGACCCACAGATACGCAGTATTTT | CASSREGPTDTQYF
few | TRBJ1-1 | 13 | TRBV4-2 | NA | TGTGCCAGCAGCCAAGACGGTAACACTGAAGCTTTCTTT | CASSQDGNTEAFF
NA | TRBJ2-7 | 13 | TRBV5-1 | NA | TGCGCCAGCAGCTATGAGGGGACCTACGAGCAGTACTTC | CASSYEGTYEQYF
few | TRBJ2-5 | 15 | TRBV10-3 | NA | TGTGCCATCAGTGACGGGGGAGCGGGTGTGGAGACCCAGTACTTC | CAISDGGAGVETQYF
few | TRBJ1-1 | 12 | TRBV20-1 | NA | TGCAGTGCCAGAGACATGAACACTGAAGCTTTCTTT | CSARDMNTEAFF
few | TRBJ1-1 | 13 | TRBV7-8 | NA | TGTGCCAGCAGCTCACCGGGGGAGACTGAAGCTTTCTTT | CASSSPGETEAFF
NA | TRBJ1-1 | 13 | TRBV2 | NA | TGTGCCACCCTGGGGGAGTTGAACACTGAAGCTTTCTTT | CATLGELNTEAFF
few | TRBJ1-1 | 14 | TRBV7-9 | NA | TGTGCCAGCAGCTTAATGTGGGGGGCCGGTGAAGCTTTCTTT | CASSLMWGAGEAFF
many | TRBJ1-1 | 14 | TRBV4-1 | NA | TGCGCCAGCAGCATCACACGGGAGAACACTGAAGCTTTCTTT | CASSITRENTEAFF
NA | TRBJ2-5 | 13 | TRBV9 | NA | TGTGCCAGCAGCGTAGACACCCAAGAGACCCAGTACTTC | CASSVDTQETQYF
NA | TRBJ2-7 | 12 | TRBV29-1 | TRBD1 | TGCAGCGTTTGGACAGGGATCGACGAGCAGTACTTC | CSVWTGIDEQYF
many | TRBJ2-2 | 15 | TRBV5-1 | NA | TGCGCCAGCAAACAGCCCAGCCAGCCCACCGGGGAGCTGTTTTTT | CASKQPSQPTGELFF
NA | TRBJ2-5 | 16 | TRBV11-2 | TRBD2 | TGTGCCAGCAGCTTAGGGGTACTAGCGGGGGAGGAGACCCAGTACTTC | CASSLGVLAGEETQYF
NA | TRBJ2-2 | 16 | TRBV7-3 | NA | TGTGCCAGCAGCCCAGGGAGCGGCGGAAACACCGGGGAGCTGTTTTTT | CASSPGSGGNTGELFF
many | TRBJ2-1 | 12 | TRBV10-3 | NA | TGTGCCATCGGGACGTCCTACAATGAGCAGTTCTTC | CAIGTSYNEQFF
few | TRBJ2-1 | 17 | TRBV20-1 | TRBD2 | TGCAGTGCTAGAGGCGCCTTGGGGGGGGGACTCTACAATGAGCAGTTCTTC | CSARGALGGGLYNEQFF
many | TRBJ2-5 | 14 | TRBV12-3/TRBV12-4 | TRBD1 | TGTGCCAGCAGGCAAACAGGGGGCGAGGAGACCCAGTACTTC | CASRQTGGEETQYF
few | TRBJ2-7 | 14 | TRBV2 | NA | TGTGCCAGCAGTGGTAGGGTGGGGAGCACCGAGCAGTACTTC | CASSGRVGSTEQYF
many | TRBJ2-7 | 14 | TRBV5-1 | NA | TGCGCCAGCAGCTTGCGCACAGGATCCTACGAGCAGTACTTC | CASSLRTGSYEQYF
few | TRBJ1-4 | 13 | TRBV20-1 | NA | TGCAGTGCTAGAGCCGGGGTGGGTGAAAAACTGTTTTTT | CSARAGVGEKLFF
few | TRBJ2-1 | 14 | TRBV25-1 | TRBD2 | TGTGCCAGCCGGACTAGCGGGGGGAACAATGAGCAGTTCTTC | CASRTSGGNNEQFF
many | TRBJ1-6 | 17 | TRBV27 | NA | TGTGCCAGCAGTTCGACCCCCTTATTGGTCGGAGGGTCACCCCTCCACTTT | CASSSTPLLVGGSPLHF
NA | TRBJ2-1 | 14 | TRBV19 | NA | TGTGCCAGTCGGCGAGGGATTTCCTACAATGAGCAGTTCTTC | CASRRGISYNEQFF
NA | TRBJ2-2 | 15 | TRBV5-1 | NA | TGCGCCAGCAGCTCGGACTCGGCGGGCACCGGGGAGCTGTTTTTT | CASSSDSAGTGELFF
many | TRBJ1-1 | 14 | TRBV3-1 | NA | TGTGCCAGCAGCCAAGATAGAAGGATGACTGAAGCTTTCTTT | CASSQDRRMTEAFF
few | TRBJ2-7 | 14 | TRBV20-1 | NA | TGCAGTGCTAGAGGGAATAGTCCGCCCTACGAGCAGTACTTC | CSARGNSPPYEQYF
NA | TRBJ2-3 | 15 | TRBV5-1 | NA | TGCGCCAGCAGCTTGGGGACAACTAGCACAGATACGCAGTATTTT | CASSLGTTSTDTQYF
NA | TRBJ2-3 | 15 | TRBV3-1 | NA | TGTGCCAGCACCAAAGTGGTGCCAGGGACAGATACGCAGTATTTT | CASTKVVPGTDTQYF
NA | TRBJ1-2 | 15 | TRBV2 | NA | TGTGCCAGCAGTGAAGAGGGAACGCCGGGGTATGGCTACACCTTC | CASSEEGTPGYGYTF
few | TRBJ2-1 | 17 | TRBV27 | TRBD1 | TGTGCCAGCAGTCCGCTACAGGGGCCGAGCTCCTACAATGAGCAGTTCTTC | CASSPLQGPSSYNEQFF
NA | TRBJ2-3 | 14 | TRBV20-1 | NA | TGCAGTGCAGCAGCACTAGTTTCCGCAGATACGCAGTATTTT | CSAAALVSADTQYF
NA | TRBJ1-2 | 13 | TRBV29-1 | NA | TGCAGCGTTGGATCCGGCAGTAACTATGGCTACACCTTC | CSVGSGSNYGYTF
few | TRBJ2-2 | 12 | TRBV2 | NA | TGTGCCAGCAGTGACAGGGTCGGGGAGCTGTTTTTT | CASSDRVGELFF
NA | TRBJ1-5 | 17 | TRBV6-1 | TRBD1 | TGTGCCAGCAAGCCGTGGGGACAGGGGGCGTCGGATCAGCCCCAGCATTTT | CASKPWGQGASDQPQHF
few | TRBJ2-3 | 13 | TRBV10-2 | NA | TGCGCCAGCAGTAATCGGGGCACAGATACGCAGTATTTT | CASSNRGTDTQYF
many | TRBJ2-2 | 16 | TRBV18 | TRBD1 | TGTGCCAGCTCAATGCTAGGACAGGCGAACACCGGGGAGCTGTTTTTT | CASSMLGQANTGELFF
many | TRBJ1-1 | 14 | TRBV12-3/TRBV12-4 | NA | TGTGCCAGCAGTTTAGCGGGGCCGGGCACTGAAGCTTTCTTT | CASSLAGPGTEAFF
few | TRBJ1-2 | 14 | TRBV20-1 | NA | TGCAGTGCCCGAGATCCGGACGGACCTTCGGGCTACACCTTC | CSARDPDGPSGYTF
many | TRBJ2-1 | 16 | TRBV7-9 | NA | TGTGCCAGCAGCTCATCACGGGGAGCCCTATGGAATGAGCAGTTCTTC | CASSSSRGALWNEQFF
NA | TRBJ2-7 | 13 | TRBV10-3 | NA | TGTGCCATTGTAGGGGACACCTCCTACGAGCAGTACTTC | CAIVGDTSYEQYF